The TCR beta chain under discussion was sequenced for a study of post-analysis software for immune sequencing data. Turning to the study itself: Relapsing-remitting, secondary progressive and progressive-relapsing multiple sclerosis courses were included. Study outcomes and limitations: The study found significantly lower normalized Chao1 diversity in multiple sclerosis patients than in controls. Those samples that were prepared in the same batch co-clustered strongly by F measure. Patients showed TRBV5-6, TRBV5-1 and TRBV20-1 among 4 or 5 TRBV segments more frequent than in controls.

The TCR beta cDNA libraries contained unique molecular identifiers. TCRdb reprocessed the PCR reads via MiXCR and lists one record per CDR3 protein. The sample records about 770,000 distinct CDR3 sequences, around 45% being singletons. CDR1 is SGHDT and CDR2 is YYEEEE in the germline V gene. This CDR3 comprises 15 residues. The ends were cut back, 0 bases at V and 5 bases at J, with 14 bases in the middle. Note on this clonotype: The antigen remains undetermined.

Sequencing was done on a sample of blood. The rearrangement links TRBV5-6 to TRBJ1-2; D remains ambiguous. This TCR was recovered from a girl aged 5 to 17 with multiple sclerosis. CDR3 in amino acids: CASSLAGAAQYGYTF. CDR3 nucleotides: TGTGCCAGCAGCTTGGCCGGCGCAGCCCAATATGGCTACACCTTC.